This TCR beta chain came from a study of CD8+CD57+ T cells in acquired aplastic anemia. Genomic DNA acted as the template from which TCR beta VDJ combination and CDR3 sequence profiling were carried out. TCRdb re-called the reads through MiXCR, storing one row per CDR3 protein. The sample holds about 160,000 distinct CDR3 sequences, roughly 45% seen once. Overall study findings and caveats: Patients showed no significant difference from controls in CD8+ Simpson's diversity.

Germline V lookup: CDR1 SGHTA, CDR2 FQGNSA. Trimming stripped 3 bases from V and 7 bases from J, with 13 bases between. The CDR3 extends over 15 amino acids. By share of the sample, this clonotype is medium-sized (0.01 to 0.1%). Its antigen is undetermined. The sequence was collected from a human donor in good health. The specimen was sorted CD4+, CD8+, or CD8+CD57+ T cells (not recorded which) from PBMCs. The chain uses TRBV7-2 and TRBJ1-6; D unresolved. The CDR3 loop is CASSFTQAANSPLHF. CDR3 coding DNA: TGTGCCAGCAGCTTTACTCAGGCAGCGAATTCACCCCTCCACTTT.